The clone carrying this TCR beta chain turned up a few times. This sample is drawn from a study of OX40 agonist ivuxolimab in advanced cancers. Germline V lookup: CDR1 MRHNA, CDR2 SNTAGT. V trimming: 5 bases; J trimming: 7 bases; junction bases outside the gene matches: 14. The CDR3 runs to 16 residues. Method: immunoSEQ multiplex PCR; TCRdb's copy keeps in-frame clones and lacks some. The table includes tens of thousands of clones, about 82% detected once. The receptor was isolated from an adult with an advanced solid tumor such as melanoma, head and neck, liver or kidney cancer. This material consisted of CD4+ or CD8+ T cells sorted from blood, taken in a trial of the OX40 agonist ivuxolimab. The chain uses TRBV6-4 and TRBJ1-2; 9 nucleotides line up with TRBD1. CDR3 DNA sequence: TGTGCCAGCAGTTTGCTCGCCGGGACAGGGTCTGGTGGCTACACCTTC. Its translation is CASSLLAGTGSGGYTF.